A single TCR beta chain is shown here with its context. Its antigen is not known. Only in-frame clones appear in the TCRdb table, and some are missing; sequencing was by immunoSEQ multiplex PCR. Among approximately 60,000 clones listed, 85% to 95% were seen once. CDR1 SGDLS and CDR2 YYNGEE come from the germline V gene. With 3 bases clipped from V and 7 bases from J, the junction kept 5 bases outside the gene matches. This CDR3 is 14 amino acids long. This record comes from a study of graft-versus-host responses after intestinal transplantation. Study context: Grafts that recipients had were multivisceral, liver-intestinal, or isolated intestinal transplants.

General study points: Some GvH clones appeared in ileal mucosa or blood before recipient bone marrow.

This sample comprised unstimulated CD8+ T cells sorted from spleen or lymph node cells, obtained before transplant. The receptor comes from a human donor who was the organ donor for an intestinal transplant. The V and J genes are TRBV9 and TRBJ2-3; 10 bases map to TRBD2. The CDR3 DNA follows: TGTGCCAGCAGCGGTAGCGGGAGGAACAATACGCAGTATTTT. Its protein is CASSGSGRNNTQYF.